One TCR beta chain is described in this entry. This sample was taken from a study of T cell responses to AZD1222 COVID-19 vaccine. The CDR3 sequence is 13 residues long. Trimming stripped 6 bases from V and 1 base from J, with 10 bases between. Germline CDR1 reads SGHDT; CDR2 reads YYEEEE. Produced via immunoSEQ multiplex PCR; TCRdb's table is partial and in-frame only. Altogether about 150,000 clones are present, 91% being singletons, with the ten largest covering roughly 3.8%. The receptor comes from an adult who received the AZD1222 COVID-19 vaccine. The source material was peripheral blood, sampled 28 days after the second AZD1222 dose. The chain joins TRBV5-6 to TRBJ1-1; D is ambiguous. CDR3 in amino acids: CASNPTGNTEAFF. The CDR3, as DNA: TGTGCCAGCAATCCGACGGGGAACACTGAAGCTTTCTTT. The full variable domain, its missing parts supplied by reference TRBV5-6 and TRBJ1-1, is DAGVTQSPTHLIKTRGQQVTLRCSPKSGHDTVSWYQQALGQGPQFIFQYYEEEERQRGNFPDRFSGHQFPNYSSELNVNALLLGDSALYLCASNPTGNTEAFFGQGTRLTVV.